These 3 T cell receptor beta chains share one sample of origin, sequenced in a study of control samples from healthy donors and cancer patients (dated by TCRdb to between 2020 and 2021). The method behind the library was the immunoSEQ multiplex PCR assay. TCRdb mirrors the immuneACCESS table, restricted to in-frame sequences. Some clones are absent from its copies; in checked studies, under half trace to an unresolved V gene, and the reason for the others is unknown. The sample table holds 50,000 or so clones, of which around 90% were seen once. Roughly 3.8% of the sample is held by the ten biggest clonotypes. Input material: blood. These receptors originate from a man aged 50 to 59 in good health.

In DNA, the CDR3 is TGCAGCGTTGATCTGGGGATGGAGACCCAGTACTTC. This encodes CSVDLGMETQYF. The rearrangement joins TRBV29-1 to TRBJ2-5; no reliable D call. There are 12 residues in the CDR3. Trimming took 3 bases from V and 5 from J, leaving 10 bases between them. Germline lookup yields CDR1 SQVTM and CDR2 ANQGSEA.

This clone has only a few counts. V and J are TRBV3-1 (or the pseudogene TRBV3-2) and TRBJ1-2; no definite D call. Trimming shortened V by 0 bases and J by 4 bases, and 6 bases separated the two germline ends. The CDR3 has 13 residues. In germline, CDR1 is LGHDT, CDR2 YNNKEL (reference sequence). The CDR3 sequence: CASSQDPVYGYTF. The CDR3 nucleotides are TGTGCCAGCAGCCAAGATCCAGTCTATGGCTACACCTTC.

This chain links TRBV2 with TRBJ2-3; TRBD2 aligns across 7 bases. The germline CDR1 and CDR2 sequences are SNHLY and FYNNEI. The V gene end was trimmed by 3 bases and the J gene end by 1 base; junction bases not matched to a gene: 1. The CDR3 is 14 residues long. The CDR3 reads CASSDAGGTDTQYF. DNA for the CDR3: TGTGCCAGCAGTGATGCGGGGGGCACAGATACGCAGTATTTT.